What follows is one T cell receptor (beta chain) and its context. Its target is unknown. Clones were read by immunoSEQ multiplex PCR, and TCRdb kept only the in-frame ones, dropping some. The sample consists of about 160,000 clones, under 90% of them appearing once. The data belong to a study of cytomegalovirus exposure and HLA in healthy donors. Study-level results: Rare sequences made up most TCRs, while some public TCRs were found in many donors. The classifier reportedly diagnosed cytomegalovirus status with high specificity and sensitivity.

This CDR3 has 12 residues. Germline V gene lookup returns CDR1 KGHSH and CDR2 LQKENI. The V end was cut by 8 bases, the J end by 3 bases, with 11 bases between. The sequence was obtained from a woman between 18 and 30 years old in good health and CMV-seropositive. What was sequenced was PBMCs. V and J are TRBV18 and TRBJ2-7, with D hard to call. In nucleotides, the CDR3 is TGTGCCAGCGGAACTATCCTCTACGAGCAGTACTTC. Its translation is CASGTILYEQYF.